Listed below are T cell receptor beta chains from one sample, sequenced in a study of neoadjuvant anti-PD-1 for oral cavity cancer. Sequenced by immunoSEQ multiplex PCR; TCRdb stores in-frame clones only, minus some. The sample holds some 22,000 clones, over 20% seen once. Sequenced material: tumor tissue, taken after nivolumab (anti-PD-1) treatment. These receptors were obtained from a person between 40 and 79 years old with oral cavity squamous cell carcinoma. Each CDR3 is given without its conserved first and last residue. The order of the fields is V gene, D gene, CDR3 protein. A D gene is named only where the DNA matches it firmly.

V: TRBV19; D: -; CDR3: ASRRQGSYEQY
V: TRBV7-9; D: TRBD1; CDR3: ASSFDRQGDGYT
V: TRBV15; D: -; CDR3: ATSREAGPYGYT
V: TRBV28; D: -; CDR3: ASSSLGGYT
V: TRBV19; D: TRBD1; CDR3: ASSAGQGSGANVLT
V: TRBV4-2; D: TRBD2; CDR3: ASSQVGTSGAYEQY
V: TRBV7-8; D: -; CDR3: ASSLGWEDTDTQY
V: TRBV27; D: -; CDR3: ATGPLEENIQY
V: TRBV4-1; D: TRBD1; CDR3: ASSYRQGAMYEQY
V: TRBV6-5; D: -; CDR3: ASSRRNTEAF
V: TRBV5-1; D: -; CDR3: ASSFGVGTNYGYT
V: TRBV13; D: -; CDR3: ASSLGPMRGANYGYT
V: TRBV27; D: TRBD2; CDR3: ASSGLAGVWNEQF
V: TRBV18; D: -; CDR3: ASSTQGPAGVGDTQY
V: TRBV6-5; D: -; CDR3: ASSYSSSYEQY
V: TRBV6-5; D: TRBD1; CDR3: ASSYRDRGGNEQF
V: TRBV4-1; D: -; CDR3: ASSQESSRATDTQY
V: TRBV20-1; D: -; CDR3: SARRMGH
V: TRBV19; D: -; CDR3: ASSNHQGVNTEAF
V: TRBV2; D: -; CDR3: ASSELKGTEDNEQF
V: TRBV5-1; D: -; CDR3: ASSLAVGEQF
V: TRBV5-1; D: -; CDR3: ASSLANGNTEAF
V: TRBV18; D: -; CDR3: ASSPGGSAGTEAF
V: TRBV19; D: TRBD1; CDR3: ASSILPGGWETQY
V: TRBV5-1; D: -; CDR3: ASSLAWNTGELF
V: TRBV4-1; D: -; CDR3: ASSPGPTGDTQY
V: TRBV30; D: -; CDR3: AWSIWDTDEQY
V: TRBV9; D: TRBD1; CDR3: ASRTGEWAGELF
V: TRBV28; D: TRBD2; CDR3: ASSLYSGSSEQY
V: TRBV7-9; D: -; CDR3: ASSLAQQITNYGYT
V: TRBV30; D: -; CDR3: AWWTGNTIY
V: TRBV5-4; D: -; CDR3: ASSLRGRGNTEAF
V: TRBV11-2; D: -; CDR3: ASSLYLAPQETQY
V: TRBV30; D: -; CDR3: AWSVLRLPGQF
V: TRBV5-1; D: TRBD1; CDR3: ASTETGATNEKLF
V: TRBV5-1; D: TRBD2; CDR3: ASSFWPLAGGVFDEQF
V: TRBV4-1; D: -; CDR3: ASSQEPYYEQY
V: TRBV5-1; D: TRBD2; CDR3: ASSLEASGIYEQY
V: TRBV10-3; D: TRBD2; CDR3: AISNLAGGTYEQY